Described below is a single T cell receptor beta chain sequence and its context. Antigen: not known. The entry originates in a study of human T cells and chemical hapten exposure. Looking at the study overall: Diphenylcyclopropenone doses were given weekly to the scalps of patients across the roughly 24-week study. Patients, mostly women, had alopecia areata, alopecia totalis or alopecia universalis.

CDR3 length equals 14 residues. Between the trimmed V and J ends, which lost 3 bases and 6 bases, there was a span of 14 bases. CDR1 and CDR2 (germline): SGHTA, FQGNSA. Study observations and caveats: Controls had significantly fewer large CDR3 similarity clusters than were formed by expanded TCRs.

TCRdb recomputed calls from the RACE reads with MiXCR, one row per CDR3 protein. The table lists about 90,000 distinct CDR3 sequences, over 6.5% of them singletons. Indicated time point: pre-sensitization, week 0. The sample's treatment: therapeutic diphenylcyclopropenone sensitization with weekly scalp DPC. The sequence was obtained from a man in his forties with alopecia areata. Some clones in this sample may be carry-over from other donors' samples. The V and J genes are TRBV7-2 and TRBJ1-2; tentatively, D is TRBD1 (6 bases). Source: whole blood, taken in connection with sensitization to the hapten diphenylcyclopropenone (DPC). The CDR3 sequence is CASSFNQGQDGYTF. The CDR3, as DNA: TGTGCCAGCAGCTTCAACCAGGGGCAGGATGGCTACACCTTC.